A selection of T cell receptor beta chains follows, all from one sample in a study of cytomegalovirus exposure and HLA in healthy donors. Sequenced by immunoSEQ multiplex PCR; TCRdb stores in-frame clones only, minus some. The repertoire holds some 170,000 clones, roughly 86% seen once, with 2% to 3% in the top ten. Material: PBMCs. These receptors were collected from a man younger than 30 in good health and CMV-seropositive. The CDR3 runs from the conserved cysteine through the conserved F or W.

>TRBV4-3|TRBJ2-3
CASSQEGDPRTDTQYF
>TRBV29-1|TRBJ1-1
CSAKDRAPEAFF
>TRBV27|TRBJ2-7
CASSLTSGSAYEQYF
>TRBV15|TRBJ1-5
CATSSPEGAGQPQHF
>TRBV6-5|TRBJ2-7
CASSLGTTSYEQYF
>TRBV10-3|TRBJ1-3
CAISSQGLSGNTIYF
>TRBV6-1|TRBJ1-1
CASSVLSQMNTEAFF
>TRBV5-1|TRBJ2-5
CASSRDGTGGETQYF
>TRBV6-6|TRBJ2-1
CASSPAGRSYYNEQFF
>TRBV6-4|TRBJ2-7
CASKPEFRTSGFYEQYF
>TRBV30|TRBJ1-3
CAWSAISGNTIYF
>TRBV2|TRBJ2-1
CASVLSGASGEQFF
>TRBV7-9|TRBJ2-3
CASIASGSTDTQYF
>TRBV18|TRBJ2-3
CASSPRLAGGTDTQYF
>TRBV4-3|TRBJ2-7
CASSQGEVSYEQYF
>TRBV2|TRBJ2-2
CASSEELSGELFF
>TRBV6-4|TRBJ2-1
CASSRTGTSGDNEQFF